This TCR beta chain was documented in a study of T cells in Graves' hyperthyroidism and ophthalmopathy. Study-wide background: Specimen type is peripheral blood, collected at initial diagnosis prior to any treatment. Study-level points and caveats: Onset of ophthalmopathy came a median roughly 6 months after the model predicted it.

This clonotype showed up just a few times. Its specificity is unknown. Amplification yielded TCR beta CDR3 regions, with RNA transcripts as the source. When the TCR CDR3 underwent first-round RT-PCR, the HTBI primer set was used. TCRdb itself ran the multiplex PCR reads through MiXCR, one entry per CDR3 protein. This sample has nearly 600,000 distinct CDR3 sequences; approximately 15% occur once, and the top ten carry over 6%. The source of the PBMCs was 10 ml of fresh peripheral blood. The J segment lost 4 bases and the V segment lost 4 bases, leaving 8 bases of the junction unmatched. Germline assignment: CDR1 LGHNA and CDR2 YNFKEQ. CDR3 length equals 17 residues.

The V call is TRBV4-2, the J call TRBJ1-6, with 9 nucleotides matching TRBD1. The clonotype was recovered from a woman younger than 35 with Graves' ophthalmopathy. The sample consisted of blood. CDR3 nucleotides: TGTGCCAGCAGCCCTTCCGGGGACAGGGCGTATAATTCACCCCTCCACTTT. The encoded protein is CASSPSGDRAYNSPLHF.